This TCR beta chain comes out of a study of T cells after yellow fever vaccination. This clonotype was recorded a few times. TCRdb itself ran the 5' RACE reads through MiXCR, one entry per CDR3 protein. Of 360,000 or so distinct CDR3 sequences in the sample, around 10% were seen once. Sequenced material: PBMCs, taken on the day of the first yellow fever vaccination. The source of this sequence is a man in his late teens or twenties who received the YFV17D yellow fever vaccine.

DNA for the CDR3: TGCGCCAGCAGCTTGGGGGACACCACCGAAAAACTGTTTTTT. This codes for CASSLGDTTEKLFF. V usage is TRBV5-1 and J usage is TRBJ1-4; TRBD1 might be the D (6 bases). CDR1 and CDR2 (germline): SGHRS, YFSETQ. The CDR3 extends over 14 amino acids. Between the trimmed V and J ends, which lost 0 bases and 8 bases, there was a span of 11 bases.